Shown below are 15 T cell receptor beta chains from a single sample sequenced in a study of shared clonotypes between healthy human individuals (dated by TCRdb to the early 2020s). Libraries were built with the immunoSEQ multiplex PCR assay. The source is immuneACCESS, and TCRdb retained only in-frame sequences with V and J called. Part of the clones is not carried over; for the studies checked, unresolved V genes explain less than half of this, and the remainder is unexplained. The sample table shows around 990,000 clones, and approximately 75% are seen once. The top ten constitute 0.89% of the sample. Sequencing used memory CD4+ T cells from PBMCs. The cell subset or site label, as the study defines it: CD45RA-negative fraction. These receptors originate from a man younger than 30 in good health. Some clones in this sample may be carry-over from other donors' samples.

The genes are TRBV5-1 and TRBJ2-5; 10 bases align to TRBD1. From germline, CDR1 is SGHRS and CDR2 YFSETQ. The CDR3 extends over 15 amino acids. V gave up 5 bases and J gave up 4 bases; unmatched junction bases: 8. The CDR3 bases are TGCGCCAGCAGGGAGGGGACAGGGGATATAGAGACCCAGTACTTC. This encodes CASREGTGDIETQYF.

The rearrangement links TRBV10-3 to TRBJ1-2, with 8 bases that match TRBD1. The CDR3 spans 13 residues. Germline trimming cut 4 bases from V and 6 bases from J; bases unmatched to any gene: 4. Per the germline V gene, CDR1 is ENHRY and CDR2 is SYGVKD. The CDR3 is CAISVQGDHGYTF. The CDR3 region has the DNA TGTGCCATCAGTGTACAGGGGGATCATGGCTACACCTTC.

This clone appeared a single time. This chain uses TRBV6-6 with TRBJ2-7, with D possibly TRBD2 on 5 matching bases. V was clipped by 6 bases and J by 1 base, with 13 bases between them. The CDR3 contains 14 residues. Per the germline V gene, CDR1 is MNHNY and CDR2 is SVGAGI (reference sequence). In DNA, the CDR3 is TGTGCCAGCAGCCACGTCGGGGTTTCCTACGAGCAGTACTTC. This sequence encodes CASSHVGVSYEQYF.

The genes are TRBV9 and TRBJ1-1; no clear D gene. This CDR3 contains 15 residues. The ends were cut back, 0 bases at V and 4 bases at J, with 13 bases in the middle. CDR1 and CDR2 from the germline V gene are SGDLS and YYNGEE. The CDR3 nucleotides read TGTGCCAGCAGCGTAGATCCGGCGATGGGCACTGAAGCTTTCTTT. It is translated as CASSVDPAMGTEAFF.

The sample holds one count of this clone. The genes are TRBV6-4 and TRBJ2-3, with TRBD2 identical over 11 bases. Germline V lookup: CDR1 MRHNA, CDR2 SNTAGT. V was pared by 4 bases and J by 2 bases, with 5 bases of the junction left unmatched. The CDR3 has 16 residues. The CDR3 protein is CASSALAGGNTDTQYF. Written as DNA, the CDR3 is TGTGCCAGCAGTGCATTAGCGGGAGGGAACACAGATACGCAGTATTTT.

Comment on this clone: A much larger clone sits a single nucleotide away, making a read error possible. This same CDR3 is encoded by further DNA sequences in the sample. This chain joins TRBV5-1 and TRBJ1-1; D is undetermined. There are 13 residues in the CDR3. The germline V gene encodes CDR1 SGHRS and CDR2 YFSETQ. Between the trimmed V and J ends, which lost 0 bases and 3 bases, there was a span of 6 bases. The CDR3 spells CASSLGGDTEAFF. The CDR3 region has the DNA TGCGCCAGCAGCTTGGGAGGAGACACTGAAGCTTTCTTT. Variable domain in full (rest from reference TRBV5-1 and TRBJ1-1): KAGVTQTPRYLIKTRGQQVTLSCSPISGHRSVSWYQQTPGQGLQFLFEYFSETQRNKGNFPGRFSGRQFSNSRSEMNVSTLELGDSALYLCASSLGGDTEAFFGQGTRLTVV.

About this clone itself: This may stem from a read error, because a much larger clone lies one nucleotide away. The V and J genes are TRBV11-2 and TRBJ2-7; D is uncertain. Germline V gene data show CDR1 as SGHAT and CDR2 as FQNNGV. The CDR3 runs to 13 residues. The CDR3 reads CASSLGDGYKQYF. DNA of the CDR3: TGTGCCAGCAGCTTAGGTGATGGCTACAAGCAGTACTTC.

This sequence joins TRBV28 and TRBJ1-2, with D hard to call. CDR1 is MDHEN and CDR2 is SYDVKM in the germline V gene. The CDR3 has 12 amino acids. CDR3: CATREGIYGYTF. Here the CDR3 DNA reads TGTGCAACTAGGGAGGGAATCTATGGCTACACCTTC.

The V call is TRBV28, the J call TRBJ2-5, with D possibly being TRBD1 or TRBD2 (5 bases each). CDR1 is MDHEN and CDR2 is SYDVKM in the germline V gene. The CDR3 is made up of 13 amino acids. Trimming left V 5 bases short and J 3 bases short, with 10 bases between. The CDR3 here is CASSRWGKETQYF. The CDR3 DNA reads TGTGCCAGCAGTAGGTGGGGGAAAGAGACCCAGTACTTC.

This clone was observed many times. The rearrangement joins TRBV21-1 to TRBJ1-5. TRBV21-1 is annotated as a pseudogene. This CDR3 is built from 14 residues. CDR3 loop: CASSNAGGGQPQHF. The CDR3 region has the DNA TGTGCCAGCAGCAACGCGGGAGGAGGACAGCCCCAGCATTTT.

In this sample, this clone turned up once. The chain joins TRBV7-7 to TRBJ2-5; 15 bases agree with TRBD2. V lost 5 bases, J lost 1 base, and 2 bases stayed unmatched. The CDR3 runs to 16 residues. Germline CDR1 SSHAT, CDR2 FNYEAQ (reference sequence). The CDR3 DNA is TGTGCCAGCAGCCTGGGACTAGCGGGGGGCCAAGAGACCCAGTACTTC. This encodes CASSLGLAGGQETQYF.

This clone was detected ten times or more. The V gene is TRBV5-8, the J gene TRBJ1-3; unclear D gene. The CDR3 is made up of 15 amino acids. Trimming left V 4 bases short and J 0 bases short, with 11 bases between. Germline values: CDR1 SGHTS, CDR2 YDEGEE. CDR3 region: CASSPGRISGNTIYF. The DNA of the CDR3 is TGTGCCAGCAGCCCCGGACGAATCTCTGGAAACACCATATATTTT.

The chain has TRBV30 and TRBJ1-2; D is ambiguous. The ends were cut back, 1 base at V and 0 bases at J, with 6 bases in the middle. The germline gives CDR1 GTSNPN, CDR2 SVGIG (reference sequence). The CDR3 has 13 residues. The CDR3 DNA sequence: TGTGCCTGGAGTGGAGGGCCTAACTATGGCTACACCTTC. Residues: CAWSGGPNYGYTF. The entire variable domain, with the rest obtained from reference TRBV30 and TRBJ1-2, is as follows: SQTIHQWPATLVQPVGSPLSLECTVEGTSNPNLYWYRQAAGRGLQLLFYSVGIGQISSEVPQNLSASRPQDRQFILSSKKLLLSDSGFYLCAWSGGPNYGYTFGSGTRLTVV.

CDR3 sequence: CASSQEARSDTQYF. The CDR3 region has the DNA TGCGCCAGCAGCCAGGAGGCCCGGTCCGATACGCAGTATTTT. The chain carries TRBV4-3 and TRBJ2-3, with a weak D call TRBD2 (5 bases). CDR1 and CDR2 from the germline V gene are LGHNA and YSLEER. Between the trimmed V and J ends, which lost 3 bases and 6 bases, there was a span of 13 bases. The CDR3 sequence is 14 residues long.

About this clone: A much larger clone lies a single base off, so this may be a read error. V is TRBV7-2 and J is TRBJ1-1; D not certain. CDR3 length: 13 residues. V was trimmed by 0 bases and J by 5 bases, leaving 7 bases between them. Germline-derived CDR1 and CDR2 are SGHTA and FQGNSA. CDR3: CASSLAGWTEAFF. Written as DNA, the CDR3 is TGTGCCAGCAGCTTAGCAGGGTGGACTGAAGCTTTCTTT. The full variable domain, rest sourced from reference TRBV7-2 and TRBJ1-1, is GAGVSQSPSNKVTEKGKDVELRCDPISGHTALYWYRQSLGQGLEFLIYFQGNSAPDKSGLPSDRFSAERTGGSVSTLTIQRTQQEDSAVYLCASSLAGWTEAFFGQGTRLTVV.